This T cell receptor beta chain was documented in a study of blood T cells in healthy people across ages. Study outcomes and limitations: Higher naive T cell percentage went strongly together with higher TCR beta diversity.

Donors gave ten milliliters of peripheral blood apiece. With respect to this clonotype: The antigen remains undetermined.

With a J-beta primer mix and a sample-barcoded 5' primer, a second PCR ran 7 to 11 cycles. Each cDNA was tagged by a template-switch adaptor containing 12 random nucleotides. A single record per CDR3 protein comes from TCRdb applying MiXCR to the 5' RACE reads. The sample includes 700,000 or so distinct CDR3 sequences, 20% to 25% of them seen just once. The CDR3 length is 16 residues. CDR1 MNHEY and CDR2 SMNVEV come from the germline V gene (reference sequence). The trim removed 3 bases at V and 3 bases at J, leaving 5 bases unmatched. This TCR was sampled from a man aged 70-80 years in good health. The chain employs TRBV27 and TRBJ2-3; 11 bases fit TRBD2. Sequencing was done on a sample of blood. The CDR3 sequence: CASSFWGLAVTDTQYF. DNA for the CDR3: TGTGCCAGCAGTTTCTGGGGACTAGCGGTAACAGATACGCAGTATTTT.